The TCR beta chain described here comes from a study of cytomegalovirus exposure and HLA in healthy donors. Study-level background: Within the Caucasian-associated ancestry cluster were roughly 82% of the roughly 400 genotyped donors.

Study-wide results and caveats: Many donors carried some public TCRs, although rarity characterized most TCR sequences. In vitro testing confirmed three CMV-associated chains as specific for CMV antigens.

This clone was seen just once. As yet, its antigen is unknown. Donors showed nominal health when sampled, although they likely had unrecorded immune exposures. V lost 5 bases and J lost 4, with 14 bases in between. Germline values: CDR1 LNHDA, CDR2 SQIVND (reference sequence). CDR3 size: 14 residues. Use of 60 Vbeta and 13 Jbeta primers characterized the PCR. Generated by immunoSEQ multiplex PCR, the TCRdb table keeps only in-frame clones and is missing some. There are approximately 70,000 clones in the sample; approximately 78% occur only once, and over 9.5% lies in the top ten. The receptor was isolated from a middle-aged man in good health and CMV-seronegative. V usage is TRBV19 and J usage is TRBJ1-2, with unresolved D. Material: PBMCs. CDR3 sequence reads: CASSWAGPAYGYTF. The CDR3 DNA sequence: TGTGCCAGTAGTTGGGCAGGCCCAGCCTATGGCTACACCTTC.